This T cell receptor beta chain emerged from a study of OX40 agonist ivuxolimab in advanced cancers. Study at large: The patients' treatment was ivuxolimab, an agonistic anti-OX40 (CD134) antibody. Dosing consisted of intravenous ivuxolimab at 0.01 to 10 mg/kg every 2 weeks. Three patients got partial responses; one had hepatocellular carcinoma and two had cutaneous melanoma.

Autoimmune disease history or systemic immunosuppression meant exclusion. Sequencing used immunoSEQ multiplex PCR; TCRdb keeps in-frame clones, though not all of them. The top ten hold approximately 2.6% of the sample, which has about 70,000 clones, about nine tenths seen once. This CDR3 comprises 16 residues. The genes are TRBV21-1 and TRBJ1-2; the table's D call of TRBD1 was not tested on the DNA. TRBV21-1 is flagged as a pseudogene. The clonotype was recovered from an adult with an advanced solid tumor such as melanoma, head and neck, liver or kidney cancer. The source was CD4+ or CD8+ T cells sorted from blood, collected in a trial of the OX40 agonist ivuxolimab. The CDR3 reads CASSNKQGYEVEGYTF. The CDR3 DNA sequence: TGTGCCAGCAGCAACAAACAGGGGTATGAAGTCGAAGGCTACACCTTC.